Listed below are T cell receptor beta chains from one sample, sequenced in a study of vaccination effects on CD4 cells after COVID-19. What these receptors recognize is not known. TCRdb keeps only in-frame clones here, not all; method: immunoSEQ multiplex PCR. The data contain about 73,000 clones, about 73% of them singletons. This specimen was CD4+ T cells from PBMCs cultured without peptide, taken after COVID-19 vaccination. The receptors originated from a human donor who received a COVID-19 vaccine. The conserved cysteine and the conserved F or W are not part of the CDR3 here. Each record gives: V gene, CDR3 protein.

>TRBV7-9
ASTRGAPSGNTIY
>TRBV6-5
ASSQGQGESPQH
>TRBV18
ASSPSAGSYNEQF
>TRBV5-1
ASSWRASYNEQF
>TRBV28
ASSLELANYGYT
>TRBV18
ASSLSGTKVTDTQY
>TRBV3-1/TRBV3-2
ASSPNVDTQY
>TRBV11-1
ASSSSRDRAEAF
>TRBV5-4
ASSFPDSGANVLT
>TRBV4-2
ASSLLRADETQY
>TRBV9
ASSVSTGDQETQY
>TRBV3-1/TRBV3-2
ASSHLSASGNTIY
>TRBV28
ASSLWQGFEKLF
>TRBV11-2
ASSLGPGDVSPLH
>TRBV4-2
ASSQDGQENEKLF
>TRBV5-1
ASSLTYRGGDEKLF
>TRBV19
ASSALPTVVRSYPLH
>TRBV2
ASKGEGDYGYT
>TRBV28
ASSSLTGGVWEETQY
>TRBV7-2
ASSSGQPNTGELF
>TRBV25-1
ASSGRTGGPQETQY
>TRBV5-1
ASSLGGENTGELF
>TRBV18
ASSPKTGNNQPQH
>TRBV19
ASRLGGGNQPQH
>TRBV5-1
ASSLQGTEAF
>TRBV5-1
ASSPGTGDGELF
>TRBV6-5
ASRTGTSTETQY
>TRBV4-3
ASSQDVGPRGTDTQY
>TRBV5-4
ASSLADRGRTEAF
>TRBV7-2
ASSSPGGYT
>TRBV6-6
ASSLQFDEAF
>TRBV9
ASSVDRGNYGYT
>TRBV2
ASSDGRAVETQY
>TRBV2
ASSDRQGRTTEAF
>TRBV25-1
ASSRGRGTDTQY
>TRBV7-9
ASSRGLATNEKLF
>TRBV5-1
ASTEGDTNEKLF
>TRBV7-9
ASSDHGQGAWYGYT
>TRBV18
ASTGSGVTDTQY
>TRBV18
ASSPKASAGAHNEQF
>TRBV11-2
ASSLRSDRMGYNTEAF
>TRBV5-1
ASSFDRSGTEAF
>TRBV4-1
ASSQAIGREGYT
>TRBV10-2
ASSELGTGELF
>TRBV7-2
ASTWGVLGSPLH
>TRBV7-6
ASSLWPQGSETQY
>TRBV5-1
ASSFFAGELF